The 10 T cell receptor beta chains below come from one sample, sequenced in a study of blood T cells in healthy people across ages. Primers used in a second PCR of roughly 7 to 12 cycles were a sample-barcoded 5' primer and a J-beta primer mix. One entry per CDR3 protein results from TCRdb running MiXCR on the 5' RACE reads. This table has about 500,000 distinct CDR3 sequences, around 24% appearing once. The data also belong to a second study, concerning T cells of mothers and their children.

The sequenced sample was blood. The receptors were sampled from a boy between 10 and 17 years old in good health.

The chain joins TRBV6-5 to TRBJ1-2, with 11 bases fitting TRBD1. V was clipped by 8 bases and J by 0 bases; unmatched bases: 5. The CDR3 sequence is 15 residues long. From germline, CDR1 is MNHEY and CDR2 SVGAGI. The CDR3 DNA reads TGTGCCAGCGGACAGGGGGCGCGGACTAACTATGGCTACACCTTC. Translation gives CASGQGARTNYGYTF.

The V call is TRBV5-1, the J call TRBJ2-5, with D tentatively TRBD1 (5 bases). The CDR3 extends over 15 amino acids. V lost 0 bases, J lost 2 bases, and 11 bases lay in between. Germline CDR1 and CDR2: SGHRS and YFSETQ. The CDR3 reads CASSLGGQEQETQYF. The CDR3 DNA reads as TGCGCCAGCAGCTTGGGGGGCCAGGAACAAGAGACCCAGTACTTC.

The chain uses TRBV6-7 and TRBJ2-3; D is undetermined. TRBV6-7 is an ORF; its function is uncertain. The CDR3 sequence is 12 residues long. The V and J ends lost 5 bases and 6 bases respectively, with 9 bases between them. For the CDR3, the DNA is TGTGCCAGCAGTACCTCCGGGGATACGCAGTATTTT. It translates to CASSTSGDTQYF.

Only a few counts were recorded for this clonotype. CDR3 region: CASRQSGTFNEQFF. The CDR3 DNA is TGTGCCAGCAGGCAATCCGGGACATTCAATGAGCAGTTCTTC. The chain carries TRBV12-3 or TRBV12-4 and TRBJ2-1; a weak D match, TRBD1 (6 bases). This CDR3 is built from 14 residues. The V gene lost 6 bases and the J gene lost 6 bases, with 15 bases spanning the gap.

This clonotype was recorded a few times. V is TRBV5-1 and J is TRBJ2-1; possibly TRBD2 for D (6 bases). The closer fit of TRBJ2-7 to the DNA end suggests the J call may be wrong. CDR1 and CDR2 (germline): SGHRS, YFSETQ. The CDR3 sequence is 15 residues long. Here the CDR3 reads CASSWTPGGSYEQYF. The CDR3 nucleotides read TGCGCCAGCAGCTGGACCCCCGGGGGCTCCTACGAGCAGTACTTC.

This chain joins TRBV28 and TRBJ2-5; 11 bases line up with TRBD2. Near its end, the DNA agrees better with TRBJ2-7, so the J call may be wrong. This CDR3 has 16 residues. Germline lookup yields CDR1 MDHEN and CDR2 SYDVKM. CDR3 sequence reads: CASSPRTSGRYYEQYF. CDR3 nucleotide sequence: TGTGCCAGCAGTCCGAGAACTAGCGGGAGATATTACGAGCAGTACTTC.

In DNA form, the CDR3 reads TGTGCCAGCAGAACAGGGGAGGCCCTCGAGCAGTACTTC. It specifies CASRTGEALEQYF. The rearrangement uses TRBV28 and TRBJ2-7; D possibly corresponds to TRBD1 (7 bases). The CDR3 spans 13 residues. Trimming removed 6 bases from V and 6 bases from J, with 15 bases in between. CDR1 is MDHEN, CDR2 SYDVKM, per germline.

On this clonotype itself: Because the CDR3 is missing its conserved closing phenylalanine or tryptophan, this is likely a read error. The V and J genes are TRBV30 and TRBJ2-7; no firm D call. V lost 8 bases and J 0 bases, leaving 11 bases between the germline ends. CDR1 is GTSNPN, CDR2 SVGIG, per germline (reference sequence). CDR3 length: 12 residues. CDR3 in DNA: TGTGCCGGGCTCGGCAACTCCTACGAGCAGTACCTC. It codes for CAGLGNSYEQYL.

The rearrangement links TRBV7-2 to TRBJ2-7; 11 positions match TRBD2. V lost 0 bases to trimming and J lost 7 bases; unmatched junction nucleotides: 5. CDR3 size: 15 residues. Germline lookup yields CDR1 SGHTA and CDR2 FQGNSA. The CDR3: CASSLATSGIGEQYF. The CDR3 region has the DNA TGTGCCAGCAGCTTAGCGACTAGCGGGATTGGAGAGCAGTACTTC.

This clonotype was detected only a few times. The chain uses TRBV20-1 and TRBJ2-1; possible D gene TRBD1, 5 bases. V was shortened by 1 base and J by 0 bases, with 10 bases between the two germline ends. The CDR3 has 15 residues. Germline CDR1 reads DFQATT; CDR2 reads SNEGSKA (reference sequence). The CDR3 nucleotides are TGCAGTGCTAGAGTTGGGGCCTACTCCTACAATGAGCAGTTCTTC. Residues: CSARVGAYSYNEQFF.